This T cell receptor beta chain was sequenced in a study of cytomegalovirus exposure and HLA in healthy donors (dated by TCRdb to the late 2010s). About the study as a whole: According to an earlier analysis of 587 of the donors, 200 million or so T cells yielded 117 million unique TCR beta sequences and approximately 300 Gb of sequence data. Approximately 300 gigabases of sequencing data and around 85 million unique TCR sequences made up an early release that covered roughly 670 HLA-typed donors. Of the approximately 400 genotyped donors, 81% fell in the genetic ancestry cluster associated with self-reported Caucasian donors. The study aimed to test whether cataloging public T cell receptors could reveal signatures of past pathogen exposure. Using immunosequencing, the study profiled T cell repertoires from around 670 subjects and related those repertoires to cytomegalovirus serostatus. Besides the first cohort of roughly 700 subjects, a separate validation cohort made up of roughly 120 different subjects was used. To predict cytomegalovirus infection status, the study combined high-throughput TCR immunosequencing, statistical association of individual TCRs with disease status, and machine learning. A later analysis re-analyzed previously published TCR beta repertoires from 666 donors and added high-resolution HLA genotyping to study TCR occurrence patterns. Rather than using new phenotypic data, the later analysis identified candidate immune exposures from TCR beta sequences and from how often those sequences occurred across donors. In an earlier analysis of 587 of the donors, high-throughput TCR beta sequencing was used to judge whether each TCR beta V gene segment behaved as functional or pseudogenic. Donor age, sex, ethnicity and CMV serostatus were compiled alongside the repertoire data. Genome-wide SNP genotypes for about three fifths of the roughly 670 donors were used in a later genetic analysis, which treated that subset as a discovery cohort. Every repertoire in the discovery cohort had been generated on one and the same sequencing platform. HLA typing included class I and class II loci at four-digit resolution. The number of donors typed differed by locus, with roughly 629-640 for A, B, C, DRB1 and DQB1, 522 for DQA1, over 600 for DPA1, and 400 to 490 for DPB1. Roughly 5 DR-DQ haplotypes were handled as single units for association and clustering, since linkage in the cohort was strong. Among 398 genotyped donors of the cohort, an average of approximately 240,000 unique TCR beta nucleotide sequences were sequenced per donor, roughly 18% of them non-productive.

Paper-wide results and their limitations: Cytomegalovirus status was reported to be diagnosed by the classifier with high specificity and sensitivity in both the original and validation cohorts. The presence/absence analyses assumed that sequencing depth was roughly uniform across donors, and that assumption may not be true. Some IMGT-functional V segments, including TRBV6-2 and TRBV6-3, could not be distinguished by the 87-base-pair reads and were therefore excluded. Because counts were too low, about 15 rarely observed V segments, including chromosome 9 orphons, were left out of the earlier analysis of a few hundred of the donors. The sequencing pipeline was judged likely to have produced a cluster of highly shared sequence variants as a technical artifact. Across donors, most TCR sequences were observed very rarely, whereas some public TCRs were present in many individuals. According to a later genetic analysis, donors in an Asian-associated ancestry cluster had fewer N-insertions in productive TCRs than the approximately 670-donor mean. Only TCR beta chains were sequenced in this cohort, and the absence of alpha or paired-chain data limited detectable features. Correlated functional status among segregating V segments might be attributable to linkage disequilibrium, but an unknown experimental factor could not be ruled out. Compared with equally common non-associated chains, HLA-associated TCR beta chains in a later analysis were more clonally expanded and had lower generation probabilities. In a later analysis, TCR association rates were found to vary across HLA loci, with the most associated TCRs seen for DRB1 alleles and the fewest for HLA-C alleles. Assigning TCR associations to individual alleles was difficult when HLA alleles, especially DR and DQ, strongly co-occurred. In an earlier analysis of about 600 of the donors, most TCR beta V segments appeared in productive rearrangements about 87% or about 30% of the time, broadly matching IMGT annotations. A further reported finding was that TCR beta sequences accurately predicted the HLA-A and HLA-B alleles for most subjects in the first cohort. In a later genetic analysis, a missense DCLRE1C variant was associated with V-gene and J-gene trimming of TCR beta chains, and the association was replicated in an independent cohort. Because HLA typing was unavailable for some donors at each locus, only the typed subset was used in association tests. The authors suggested that the approach could potentially be generalized to other disease states and immunological phenotypes. A total of roughly 160 TCR beta chains were listed by the study as associated with cytomegalovirus. Several of the top co-occurrence clusters appeared to be linked to parvovirus B19, influenza, CMV and Epstein-Barr virus, according to a later analysis. Three of the identified cytomegalovirus-associated TCR beta chains were confirmed in vitro to be specific for cytomegalovirus antigens. At a false discovery rate of 0.05, a later analysis linked around 17,000 TCR beta sequences to specific HLA alleles. Immune exposure information for the cohort was limited to CMV serostatus. According to a later analysis, most CMV-associated TCR beta chains appeared to be HLA-restricted, and the HLA associations seemed to be driven largely by CMV exposure.

From the cysteine through the phenylalanine, the CDR3 covers 15 amino acids. Only the CDR3 DNA stays, 45 bases, in frame from base 1. Trimming takes 5 bases from V and 2 bases from J, and the germline ends sit 13 bases apart. The germline V gene (reference sequence) gives CDR1 as LNHDA and CDR2 as SQIVND. As for this clone: Its antigen is not yet known. It has no much larger one-base neighbor in the sample; base qualities were not kept.

The cohort was made up of several hundred healthy bone marrow donors. At the time of sampling, every cohort member was nominally healthy, though immune exposures that went unrecorded were likely present. The donor was CMV seronegative and was included in the group of a few hundred seronegative cohort members. A peripheral blood sample was provided by each donor, and peripheral blood mononuclear cells were used for TCR beta sequencing. Genomic DNA was extracted from the blood cell samples with the Qiagen DNeasy Blood Extraction Kit. The library relied on the immunoSEQ multiplex PCR assay. The multiplex PCR relied on a mix of 60 forward primers for TCR Vbeta segments and 13 reverse primers for TCR Jbeta segments. Amplification of the CDR3 region of rearranged TCR beta genes was performed with a multiplex PCR assay on genomic DNA. On the Illumina HiSeq System, the amplified TCR beta libraries were sequenced as 87-base-pair reads. The authors processed their data as follows. In a later analysis, some 80 million unique TCR beta chains were counted across the approximately 640 repertoires, and roughly 11 million of these chains were shared by at least two donors. Raw reads were error-corrected and collapsed into unique sequences by a nearest-neighbor algorithm in which closely related sequences were merged to remove PCR and sequencing errors. To assign V, D and J gene segments, CDR3 sequences were aligned to IMGT reference sequences. For a sequence to be retained, a match of at least six nucleotides was required to both a V gene segment and a J gene segment. A rearrangement counted as productive if the CDR3 had no stop codons and remained in frame with V and J, and every other rearrangement counted as non-productive. CDR3 was defined according to IMGT convention as the region running from the second conserved V-encoded cysteine to the conserved J-encoded phenylalanine. The earlier analysis of some 550 of the donors excluded any sequence lacking an unambiguous match to a single V gene segment. An earlier analysis of 500 to 600 of the donors classified V segments as functional when productive rearrangements were above 56.7% and as segregating when the standard deviation between donors was above 5%. A statistical classification framework was developed to diagnose cytomegalovirus status using the catalog of TCR beta chain sequences. A later analysis assigned V and J genes by comparing TCR nucleotide sequences with IMGT/GENE-DB human TR gene sequences. Using the TCRdist pipeline, a later analysis assigned CDR3 sequences along with most-parsimonious VDJ recombination scenarios. A later analysis defined each TCR beta chain by its CDR3 amino acid sequence plus V-gene family, and excluded reads lacking a unique V-gene family. As a way to deal with suspected cross-contamination and a sequencing artifact, a later analysis dropped 450 to 700 nucleotide sequences that were highly shared and had low generation probability. A later analysis calculated a clonal expansion index for each public chain from normalized within-repertoire ranks of inferred template counts. In a later analysis, generation probabilities were computed using a VDJ recombination model fitted to out-of-frame rearrangements, and the results were checked against IGoR. In a later analysis, hypergeometric tests were used to score TCR-TCR, TCR-HLA and TCR-CMV co-occurrence, with a repertoire-size bias correction applied to TCR pairs. In a later analysis, false discovery rates were estimated by permuting HLA or CMV assignments 20 times. A later analysis grouped co-occurring TCRs with DBSCAN, adding TCRdist sequence similarity when clustering within HLA-allele-positive subsets. For co-occurrence clustering, repertoires with fewer than 30,000 or more than 120,000 public chains were excluded, along with four to six repertoires with anomalous nucleotide sharing. Here the immuneACCESS table is served through TCRdb, limited to in-frame sequences with V and J called. Missing clones are a known gap in these copies; in checked studies unresolved V genes cover under half, and the rest lacks a known reason. V, J and clone size derive from that table, while D and trimming were established from the DNA sequence. The sample records more than 100,000 clones, about 83% of which are singletons. The ten largest clones take up approximately 4.7% of the sample.

The chain links TRBV19 with TRBJ1-3; the D gene is not confidently resolved. Sequencing was carried out using PBMCs. This receptor was identified in a woman aged 30 to 39 in good health and CMV-seronegative. For the CDR3, the sequence is CASSPPGRAGNTIYF. The sequenced DNA is TGTGCCAGTAGTCCCCCGGGAAGGGCTGGAAACACCATATATTTT. This CDR3, with the reference TRBV19 and TRBJ1-3 proteins standing in past its ends, gives the full variable domain DGGITQSPKYLFRKEGQNVTLSCEQNLNHDAMYWYRQDPGQGLRLIYYSQIVNDFQKGDIAEGYSVSREKKESFPLTVTSAQKNPTAFYLCASSPPGRAGNTIYFGEGSWLTVV.